The rows below give T cell receptor beta chains drawn from one sample of a study of naive and memory T cell subsets. TCRdb called the UMI-ligation and nested PCR reads again in MiXCR, with one record for every CDR3 protein. Found here are 120,000 to 150,000 distinct CDR3 sequences, 17% of them singletons; the top ten hold approximately 0.13%. The sample comprised naive CD4+ T cells from blood. These receptors were collected from a human donor in good health. The CDR3 runs from the conserved cysteine through the conserved F or W. The D gene is left open where the match is weak. Clone size appears in some rows only: once, few, many, or a class for an expanded clone.

D	length	V	J	size	CDR3	DNA
TRBD2	14	TRBV20-1	TRBJ2-7	-	CSATRTSGAYEQYF	TGCAGTGCGACCCGGACTAGCGGAGCCTACGAGCAGTACTTC
TRBD1	15	TRBV12-3/TRBV12-4	TRBJ1-5	few	CASSPQGGGNQPQHF	TGTGCCAGCAGTCCTCAGGGGGGGGGCAATCAGCCCCAGCATTTT
-	13	TRBV7-2	TRBJ1-5	few	CASSLEWDQPQHF	TGTGCCAGCAGCTTAGAGTGGGATCAGCCCCAGCATTTT
TRBD2	14	TRBV20-1	TRBJ2-7	few	CSAPASGNPYEQYF	TGCAGTGCTCCCGCGAGCGGGAATCCCTACGAGCAGTACTTC
-	15	TRBV9	TRBJ2-1	-	CASSVGGASYNEQFF	TGTGCCAGCAGCGTAGGGGGGGCCTCCTACAATGAGCAGTTCTTC
TRBD1	17	TRBV2	TRBJ2-2	-	CASRRLPGGANTGELFF	TGTGCCAGCAGGCGGCTTCCAGGGGGCGCAAACACCGGGGAGCTGTTTTTT
-	14	TRBV7-9	TRBJ2-5	many	CASSWSSERETQYF	TGTGCCAGCAGCTGGTCTTCTGAGAGAGAGACCCAGTACTTC
TRBD2	15	TRBV4-2	TRBJ2-2	-	CASSQLAGPAGELFF	TGTGCCAGCAGCCAACTAGCGGGACCCGCCGGGGAGCTGTTTTTT
-	11	TRBV3-1	TRBJ2-7	-	CASSTGNEQYF	TGTGCCAGCAGTACAGGGAACGAGCAGTACTTC
-	15	TRBV14	TRBJ2-7	few	CASSHGDGRSYEQYF	TGTGCCAGCAGCCATGGTGACGGACGCTCCTACGAGCAGTACTTC
TRBD2	14	TRBV6-1	TRBJ2-5	few	CASSLLAGRETQYF	TGTGCCAGCAGCCTACTAGCGGGACGGGAGACCCAGTACTTC
-	13	TRBV10-3	TRBJ2-2	few	CAMGPVNTGELFF	TGTGCCATGGGACCAGTGAACACCGGGGAGCTGTTTTTT
TRBD1	15	TRBV12-3/TRBV12-4	TRBJ1-4	-	CASSIRTGVGGKLFF	TGTGCCAGCAGTATACGGACAGGCGTTGGGGGAAAACTGTTTTTT